These T cell receptor beta chains were read from a single sample in a study of PD-L1 blockade in urothelial cancer. Sequencing used immunoSEQ multiplex PCR; TCRdb keeps in-frame clones, though not all of them. The profile shows 20,000 to 25,000 clones, more than 70% of them singletons. The specimen comprised PBMCs, sampled around atezolizumab (anti-PD-L1) treatment. These TCRs come from a man between 70 and 80 years old with urothelial cancer. The CDR3 runs from the conserved cysteine through the conserved F or W. D genes are given only for firm matches. The size of a clone is reported for some rows only, either as once, few or many, or as a class for expanded clones.

j_gene: TRBJ2-7; d_gene: TRBD1; abundance: once; v_gene: TRBV30; CDR3nt: TGTGCCTGGAGTAGGCGCGTGACAGGGGCCGAGCAGTACTTC; CDR3aa: CAWSRRVTGAEQYF
j_gene: TRBJ2-3; d_gene: NA; abundance: once; v_gene: TRBV19; CDR3nt: TGTGCCAGTAGTGCAAGCAGGGAACGCGCAGATACGCAGTATTTT; CDR3aa: CASSASRERADTQYF
j_gene: TRBJ2-7; d_gene: TRBD1; abundance: NA; v_gene: TRBV13; CDR3nt: TGTGCCAGCAGCTTATCACAGGGGACAGCCTACGAGCAGTACTTC; CDR3aa: CASSLSQGTAYEQYF
j_gene: TRBJ1-5; d_gene: NA; abundance: NA; v_gene: TRBV11-2; CDR3nt: TGTGCCAGCAGCCAATCCCAGGGCAATCAGCCCCAGCATTTT; CDR3aa: CASSQSQGNQPQHF
j_gene: TRBJ1-4; d_gene: TRBD1; abundance: NA; v_gene: TRBV19; CDR3nt: TGTGCCAGTAGTCCGAGACAGGGGTCCATGAATGAAAAACTGTTTTTT; CDR3aa: CASSPRQGSMNEKLFF
j_gene: TRBJ1-3; d_gene: NA; abundance: NA; v_gene: TRBV5-4; CDR3nt: TGTGCCAGCAGCTTGGCCGGTATCTCTGGAAACACCATATATTTT; CDR3aa: CASSLAGISGNTIYF
j_gene: TRBJ1-5; d_gene: NA; abundance: NA; v_gene: TRBV4-2; CDR3nt: TGTGCCAGCAGCCAAGACAGGGGTTCTAATCAGCCCCAGCATTTT; CDR3aa: CASSQDRGSNQPQHF
j_gene: TRBJ2-5; d_gene: NA; abundance: NA; v_gene: TRBV7-2; CDR3nt: TGTGCCAGCAGCTTACTACGCGTGGAGACCCAGTACTTC; CDR3aa: CASSLLRVETQYF
j_gene: TRBJ2-2; d_gene: TRBD1; abundance: NA; v_gene: TRBV7-7; CDR3nt: TGTGCCAGCGCGGAGGACAGGGGTGCCGGGGAGCTGTTTTTT; CDR3aa: CASAEDRGAGELFF
j_gene: TRBJ2-2; d_gene: NA; abundance: NA; v_gene: TRBV11-1; CDR3nt: TGTGCCAGCAGCCGTCCCGGAGAATCCGGGGAGCTGTTTTTT; CDR3aa: CASSRPGESGELFF
j_gene: TRBJ2-7; d_gene: TRBD2; abundance: NA; v_gene: TRBV19; CDR3nt: TGTGCCAGTAGTCCGTCTAGCGGCTCCTACGAGCAGTACTTC; CDR3aa: CASSPSSGSYEQYF
j_gene: TRBJ2-3; d_gene: TRBD2; abundance: NA; v_gene: TRBV14; CDR3nt: TGTGCCAGCAGCCAAGACGCTCCTAGTTTCGGCGGGAGGTCGGATACGCAGTATTTT; CDR3aa: CASSQDAPSFGGRSDTQYF
j_gene: TRBJ2-7; d_gene: NA; abundance: NA; v_gene: TRBV4-3; CDR3nt: TGCGCCAGCAGCCGAGGCCCACCCTACGAGCAGTACTTC; CDR3aa: CASSRGPPYEQYF
j_gene: TRBJ1-2; d_gene: NA; abundance: NA; v_gene: TRBV6-5; CDR3nt: TGTGCCACCAACTCCCCCGGTTATGGCTACACCTTC; CDR3aa: CATNSPGYGYTF
j_gene: TRBJ1-1; d_gene: NA; abundance: NA; v_gene: TRBV30; CDR3nt: TGTGCCTGGAGTGTACAGGGGAACACTGAAGCTTTCTTT; CDR3aa: CAWSVQGNTEAFF
j_gene: TRBJ1-4; d_gene: NA; abundance: few; v_gene: TRBV7-2; CDR3nt: TGTGCCAGCAGCTTAACGGGGAGTAATGAAAAACTGTTTTTT; CDR3aa: CASSLTGSNEKLFF
j_gene: TRBJ1-4; d_gene: NA; abundance: NA; v_gene: TRBV2; CDR3nt: TGTGCCAGCAGTGACGATTACAGGGCCCAGAGTGAAAAACTGTTTTTT; CDR3aa: CASSDDYRAQSEKLFF
j_gene: TRBJ1-1; d_gene: NA; abundance: NA; v_gene: TRBV5-1; CDR3nt: TGCGCCAGCAGCTGGGGACTATTGGGATCGGGCACTGAAGCTTTCTTT; CDR3aa: CASSWGLLGSGTEAFF
j_gene: TRBJ2-7; d_gene: NA; abundance: NA; v_gene: TRBV5-1; CDR3nt: TGCGCCAGCAGGGGGCAGCACTACGAGCAGTACTTC; CDR3aa: CASRGQHYEQYF
j_gene: TRBJ1-5; d_gene: NA; abundance: NA; v_gene: TRBV13; CDR3nt: TGTGCCAGCAGCTCCCACAGATATAGCAATCAGCCCCAGCATTTT; CDR3aa: CASSSHRYSNQPQHF
j_gene: TRBJ2-7; d_gene: TRBD1; abundance: few; v_gene: TRBV5-5; CDR3nt: TGTGCCAGCAGCGAATTAACCGGGACAGGGGGATCTTTTTGCTTC; CDR3aa: CASSELTGTGGSFCF
j_gene: TRBJ2-7; d_gene: NA; abundance: NA; v_gene: TRBV29-1; CDR3nt: TGCAGCGTTGAAGCGGGAGAATCCTACGAGCAGTACTTC; CDR3aa: CSVEAGESYEQYF
j_gene: TRBJ2-1; d_gene: NA; abundance: NA; v_gene: TRBV19; CDR3nt: TGTGCCAGTAGTATGGACAGGGACTATTACAATGAGCAGTTCTTC; CDR3aa: CASSMDRDYYNEQFF
j_gene: TRBJ2-1; d_gene: TRBD1; abundance: NA; v_gene: TRBV28; CDR3nt: TGTGCCAGCAGCCCTACCGGGGCAACAGGGGCGAGGGCAGGGGAGCAGTTCTTC; CDR3aa: CASSPTGATGARAGEQFF
j_gene: TRBJ2-1; d_gene: NA; abundance: NA; v_gene: TRBV9; CDR3nt: TGTGCCAGCAGCGTAGTGGGGGAGGTGTACAATGAGCAGTTCTTC; CDR3aa: CASSVVGEVYNEQFF
j_gene: TRBJ1-4; d_gene: NA; abundance: NA; v_gene: TRBV19; CDR3nt: TGTGCCAGTACAGCTAATGAAAAACTGTTTTTT; CDR3aa: CASTANEKLFF
j_gene: TRBJ2-7; d_gene: NA; abundance: NA; v_gene: TRBV5-1; CDR3nt: TGCGCCAGCAGCTTGTCCCAGGGAAACGGCGAGCAGTACTTC; CDR3aa: CASSLSQGNGEQYF
j_gene: TRBJ1-5; d_gene: NA; abundance: NA; v_gene: TRBV10-1; CDR3nt: TGCGCCAGCAGTGAACGGGGAAGCAATCAGCCCCAGCATTTT; CDR3aa: CASSERGSNQPQHF
j_gene: TRBJ2-5; d_gene: NA; abundance: NA; v_gene: TRBV7-2; CDR3nt: TGTGCCAGCAGCTTAGGGGGAGCTATCCAAGAGACCCAGTACTTC; CDR3aa: CASSLGGAIQETQYF
j_gene: TRBJ2-5; d_gene: TRBD2; abundance: NA; v_gene: TRBV5-1; CDR3nt: TGCGCCAGCAGCCGTGGACAACTAGCGGGAGGAGAGACCCAGTACTTC; CDR3aa: CASSRGQLAGGETQYF
j_gene: TRBJ1-1; d_gene: TRBD1; abundance: once; v_gene: TRBV19; CDR3nt: TGTGCCAGTAGTATTTCCGGACAGGGTAGCACTGAAGCTTTCTTT; CDR3aa: CASSISGQGSTEAFF
j_gene: TRBJ2-5; d_gene: NA; abundance: NA; v_gene: TRBV5-1; CDR3nt: TGCGCCAGCAGCTTACGACTAGTCGGGCCAGAGACCCAGTACTTC; CDR3aa: CASSLRLVGPETQYF
j_gene: TRBJ2-2; d_gene: NA; abundance: NA; v_gene: TRBV5-1; CDR3nt: TGCGCCAGCAGCATTCAATCGGCGGCGGACACCGGGGAGCTGTTTTTT; CDR3aa: CASSIQSAADTGELFF
j_gene: TRBJ1-6; d_gene: TRBD1; abundance: NA; v_gene: TRBV28; CDR3nt: TGTGCCAGCCTGGGACAGGCCGCAAGCTCCTATAATTCACCCCTCCACTTT; CDR3aa: CASLGQAASSYNSPLHF
j_gene: TRBJ2-1; d_gene: TRBD2; abundance: NA; v_gene: TRBV6-5; CDR3nt: TGTGCCAGCAGTTCCTGGACTAGCGGACACAATGAGCAGTTCTTC; CDR3aa: CASSSWTSGHNEQFF
j_gene: TRBJ1-4; d_gene: NA; abundance: NA; v_gene: TRBV6-1; CDR3nt: TGTGCCAGCAGTGACGACAGCCCCACTAATGAAAAACTGTTTTTT; CDR3aa: CASSDDSPTNEKLFF
j_gene: TRBJ2-5; d_gene: TRBD1; abundance: NA; v_gene: TRBV13; CDR3nt: TGTGCCAGCAGCTCCGGGACAGGGCAAGAGACCCAGTACTTC; CDR3aa: CASSSGTGQETQYF
j_gene: TRBJ2-1; d_gene: TRBD1; abundance: NA; v_gene: TRBV7-9; CDR3nt: TGTGCCAGCAGCTCCGGACAGGGGAACAATGAGCAGTTCTTC; CDR3aa: CASSSGQGNNEQFF
j_gene: TRBJ1-2; d_gene: TRBD1; abundance: few; v_gene: TRBV2; CDR3nt: TGTGCCAGCAGTCTACAGGGGAACTATGGCTACACCTTC; CDR3aa: CASSLQGNYGYTF
j_gene: TRBJ2-1; d_gene: TRBD1; abundance: few; v_gene: TRBV11-2; CDR3nt: TGTGCCAGCAGCTCCTCCGGGACAGGGGGCGATGAGCAGTTCTTC; CDR3aa: CASSSSGTGGDEQFF
j_gene: TRBJ1-2; d_gene: NA; abundance: NA; v_gene: TRBV30; CDR3nt: TGTGCCTCGAGGGGGGCCTATGGCTACACCTTC; CDR3aa: CASRGAYGYTF
j_gene: TRBJ2-5; d_gene: TRBD2; abundance: NA; v_gene: TRBV7-9; CDR3nt: TGTGCCAGCAGCTCTCCACTAGCGGGAGGGTACCAAGAGACCCAGTACTTC; CDR3aa: CASSSPLAGGYQETQYF
j_gene: TRBJ2-7; d_gene: NA; abundance: NA; v_gene: TRBV28; CDR3nt: TGTGCCAGTACCCCTACGACAGCCGACTACGAGCAGTACTTC; CDR3aa: CASTPTTADYEQYF
j_gene: TRBJ2-7; d_gene: NA; abundance: NA; v_gene: TRBV4-3; CDR3nt: TGCGCCAGCAGCCATGAAAAGGGACTGGGATCCGAGCAGTACTTC; CDR3aa: CASSHEKGLGSEQYF
j_gene: TRBJ2-1; d_gene: NA; abundance: NA; v_gene: TRBV4-3; CDR3nt: TGCGCCAGCAGCCAAGCGGGCACGGGGTACAATGAGCAGTTCTTC; CDR3aa: CASSQAGTGYNEQFF
j_gene: TRBJ2-1; d_gene: NA; abundance: NA; v_gene: TRBV21-1; CDR3nt: TGTGCCAGCAGCAGCCCGGGACAGGGATCCTACAATGAGCAGTTCTTC; CDR3aa: CASSSPGQGSYNEQFF
j_gene: TRBJ1-2; d_gene: NA; abundance: NA; v_gene: TRBV9; CDR3nt: TGTGCCAGCAGCGTAGGTCAGGGTTGGGACTATGGCTACACCTTC; CDR3aa: CASSVGQGWDYGYTF
j_gene: TRBJ2-2; d_gene: NA; abundance: NA; v_gene: TRBV4-1; CDR3nt: TGCGCCAGCAGCCAAGATTACAGAAACACCGGGGAGCTGTTTTTT; CDR3aa: CASSQDYRNTGELFF
j_gene: TRBJ2-3; d_gene: TRBD2; abundance: NA; v_gene: TRBV28; CDR3nt: TGTGCCAGCAGCACTCGCAGCGGGAGGGGCGCAGATACGCAGTATTTT; CDR3aa: CASSTRSGRGADTQYF
j_gene: TRBJ1-4; d_gene: TRBD1; abundance: NA; v_gene: TRBV4-1; CDR3nt: TGCGCCAGCAGCCAAGAAAACAGGGGAGGAAAACTGTTTTTT; CDR3aa: CASSQENRGGKLFF
j_gene: TRBJ2-3; d_gene: NA; abundance: NA; v_gene: TRBV30; CDR3nt: TGTGCCTGGAGTAGGAGCCAAAGCACAGATACGCAGTATTTT; CDR3aa: CAWSRSQSTDTQYF
j_gene: TRBJ2-1; d_gene: TRBD2; abundance: NA; v_gene: TRBV7-9; CDR3nt: TGTGCCAGCAGCAGACTAGCAGGTGAGCAGTTCTTC; CDR3aa: CASSRLAGEQFF